These T cell receptor beta chains were read from a single sample in a study of regulatory T cells in long-lasting Graves disease. TCRdb called the multiplex PCR reads again in MiXCR, with one record for every CDR3 protein. This table has 450,000 or so distinct CDR3 sequences, about 20% appearing once. This specimen was peripheral blood mononuclear cells (PBMCs), taken when the disease was refractory, from a patient treated with antithyroid drugs. The origin of the receptors is a female donor with Graves disease. Each CDR3 is given with its conserved first and last residue. The D gene is left open where the match is weak. For some rows the clone size is stated as once, few or many, or as a class when expanded; others skip it.

TRBJ2-3,TRBV6-1,.,.,CASSPGGLVRQYF,TGTGCCAGCAGTCCCGGGGGGCTAGTAAGGCAGTATTTT
TRBJ2-7,TRBV24-1,many,.,CATSDVGSSYEQYF,TGTGCCACCAGTGACGTGGGCAGCTCCTACGAGCAGTACTTC
TRBJ2-7,TRBV19,few,TRBD1,CASSGQGRDEQYF,TGTGCCAGTAGTGGACAGGGTAGGGACGAGCAGTACTTC
TRBJ2-2,TRBV11-2,.,TRBD2,CASSFPTSGSRNTGELFF,TGTGCCAGCAGCTTCCCGACTAGCGGGAGTCGAAATACCGGGGAGCTGTTTTTT
TRBJ1-1,TRBV7-2,few,.,CASSLVGGGYTEAFF,TGTGCCAGCAGCTTAGTTGGGGGCGGTTACACTGAAGCTTTCTTT
TRBJ2-1,TRBV27,many,.,CASMGGKTGNEQFF,TGTGCCAGCATGGGGGGAAAGACTGGCAATGAGCAGTTCTTC
TRBJ2-6,TRBV11-2,few,TRBD2,CASSLIGTSKAGANVLTF,TGTGCCAGCAGCTTGATCGGGACTAGCAAAGCTGGGGCCAACGTCCTGACTTTC
TRBJ2-4,TRBV19,.,.,CASSASRQPSLAKNIQYF,TGTGCCAGTAGTGCCTCTCGGCAGCCCTCACTAGCCAAAAACATTCAGTACTTC
TRBJ1-5,TRBV19,.,.,CASSEGYGDQPQHF,TGTGCCAGTAGTGAAGGGTATGGCGATCAGCCCCAGCATTTT
TRBJ2-5,TRBV7-6,.,.,CASSSPPAGGEETQYF,TGTGCCAGCAGCTCCCCCCCGGCAGGTGGGGAAGAGACCCAGTACTTC
TRBJ2-3,TRBV7-3,.,TRBD2,CASSPTSGGGDTQYF,TGTGCCAGCAGCCCTACTAGCGGAGGTGGAGATACGCAGTATTTT
TRBJ2-2,TRBV10-3,.,.,CAISEYRDSEGNTGELFF,TGTGCCATCAGTGAGTACCGGGACTCCGAGGGGAACACCGGGGAGCTGTTTTTT
TRBJ2-2,TRBV20-1,.,.,CSAKGNTGELFF,TGCAGTGCTAAAGGAAACACCGGGGAGCTGTTTTTT
TRBJ1-2,TRBV28,many,.,CASNGRGHYGYTF,TGTGCCAGCAACGGACGGGGGCACTATGGCTACACCTTC
TRBJ1-1,TRBV12-3/TRBV12-4,.,.,CASSPHHGLRNTEAFF,TGTGCCAGCTCACCTCATCACGGGCTCAGGAACACTGAAGCTTTCTTT
TRBJ1-2,TRBV5-1,.,.,CASSSNRESSGYTF,TGCGCCAGCAGCTCGAACAGGGAGTCATCTGGCTACACCTTC
TRBJ1-2,TRBV9,few,.,CASSVGSRGGHYGYTF,TGTGCCAGCAGCGTAGGGTCCCGTGGGGGTCACTATGGCTACACCTTC
TRBJ2-7,TRBV10-1,many,.,CASSESGPGNEQYF,TGCGCCAGCAGTGAATCGGGGCCAGGCAACGAGCAGTACTTC
TRBJ2-7,TRBV28,many,.,CASSFRRNLWAASAHF,TGTGCCAGCAGTTTCCGAAGAAACCTCTGGGCCGCAAGCGCACACTTC
TRBJ2-7,TRBV30,many,TRBD1,CACRTGGDEQYF,TGTGCCTGCCGGACAGGGGGCGACGAGCAGTACTTC